The clone carrying this TCR beta chain has more than one count but fewer than ten. No antigen is known for it. The data stem from a study of T cells in Graves' hyperthyroidism and ophthalmopathy. The CDR3 regions of TCR beta were amplified from RNA transcripts. HTBI primers were the set used in a first-round RT-PCR of the TCR CDR3. TCRdb redid the calling of the multiplex PCR reads with MiXCR, one entry per CDR3 protein. Altogether about 840,000 distinct CDR3 sequences are present, 38% being singletons, with the ten largest covering roughly 8.3%. Trimming took 1 base from V and 1 from J, leaving 13 bases between them. CDR1 is MGHRA and CDR2 is YSYEKL in the germline V gene. This CDR3 comprises 16 residues. Study findings and constraints: From stable hyperthyroidism, ophthalmopathy was set apart by a 13 V-J model.

This TCR was recovered from a man younger than 35 with Graves' hyperthyroidism. What was sequenced was blood. J is TRBJ1-1 and V is TRBV4-1; the D is unclear. The CDR3 DNA reads as TGCGCCAGCAGCCAAGGGAGAGCACATCCGAACACTGAAGCTTTCTTT. Translation gives CASSQGRAHPNTEAFF.